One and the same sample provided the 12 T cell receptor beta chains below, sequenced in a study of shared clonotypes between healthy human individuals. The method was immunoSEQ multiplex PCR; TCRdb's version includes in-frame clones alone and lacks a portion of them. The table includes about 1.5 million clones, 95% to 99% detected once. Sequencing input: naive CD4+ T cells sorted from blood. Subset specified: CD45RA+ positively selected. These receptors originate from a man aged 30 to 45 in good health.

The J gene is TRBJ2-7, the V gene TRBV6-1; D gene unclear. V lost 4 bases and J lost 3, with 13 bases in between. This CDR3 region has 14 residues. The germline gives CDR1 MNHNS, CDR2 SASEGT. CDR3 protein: CASSALTESYEQYF. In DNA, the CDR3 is TGTGCCAGCAGTGCCCTAACAGAAAGCTACGAGCAGTACTTC.

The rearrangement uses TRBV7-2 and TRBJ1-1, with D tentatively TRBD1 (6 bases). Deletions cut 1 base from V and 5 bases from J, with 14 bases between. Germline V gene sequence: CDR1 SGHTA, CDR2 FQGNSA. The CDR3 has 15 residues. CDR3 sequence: CASSLDSGAWTEAFF. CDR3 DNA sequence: TGTGCCAGCAGCTTAGATTCAGGGGCCTGGACTGAAGCTTTCTTT.

The CDR3 coding sequence is TGTGCCAGCAGCTCCTCACTAGCGGGAGAGTCCTACGAGCAGTACTTC. Translating it yields CASSSSLAGESYEQYF. The V call is TRBV7-9, the J call TRBJ2-7; 11 bases align to TRBD2. The V and J ends lost 4 bases and 1 base, in that order; junction bases with no gene match: 6. Germline CDR1 SEHNR, CDR2 FQNEAQ (reference sequence). There are 16 residues in the CDR3.

CDR3 bases: TGTGCCAGCAGTTTGGGGGGACGTAATGAAAAACTGTTTTTT. Translated: CASSLGGRNEKLFF. The rearrangement joins TRBV28 to TRBJ1-4; the D gene is possibly TRBD1 (5 bases). Deletions cut 3 bases from V and 4 bases from J, with 9 bases between. CDR3 size: 14 residues. Per germline, CDR1 MDHEN and CDR2 SYDVKM.

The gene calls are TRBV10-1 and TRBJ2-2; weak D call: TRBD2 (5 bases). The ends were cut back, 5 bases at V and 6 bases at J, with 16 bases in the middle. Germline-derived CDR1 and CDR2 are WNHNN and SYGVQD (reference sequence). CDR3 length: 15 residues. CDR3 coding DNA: TGCGCCAGCAGTCCTCGGGAACTCTTGGCCGGGGAGCTGTTTTTT. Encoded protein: CASSPRELLAGELFF.

Written as DNA, the CDR3 is TGTGCCAGCAGCCTTAGGCGGGTTACCGGGGAGCTGTTTTTT. This gives the protein CASSLRRVTGELFF. J is TRBJ2-2 and V is TRBV7-8; tentatively, D is TRBD2 (5 bases). Germline lookup yields CDR1 SGHVS and CDR2 FQNEAQ. The CDR3 covers 14 residues. Trimming shortened V by 5 bases and J by 5 bases, and 12 bases separated the two germline ends.

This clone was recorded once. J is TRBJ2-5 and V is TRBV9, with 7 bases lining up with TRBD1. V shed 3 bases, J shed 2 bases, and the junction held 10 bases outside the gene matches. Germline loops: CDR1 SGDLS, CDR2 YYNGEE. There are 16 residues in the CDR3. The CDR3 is CASSGQTGFAQETQYF. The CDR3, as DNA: TGTGCCAGCAGCGGCCAGACAGGGTTCGCGCAAGAGACCCAGTACTTC.

Here the CDR3 reads CASSLQGYGDTQYF. The CDR3 nucleotides are TGTGCCAGCAGCTTGCAAGGGTATGGAGATACGCAGTATTTT. This sequence joins TRBV5-4 and TRBJ2-3; D is uncertain. Germline-derived CDR1 and CDR2 are SGHNT and YYREEE (reference sequence). The CDR3 consists of 14 residues. V was clipped by 1 base and J by 5 bases, with 11 bases between them.

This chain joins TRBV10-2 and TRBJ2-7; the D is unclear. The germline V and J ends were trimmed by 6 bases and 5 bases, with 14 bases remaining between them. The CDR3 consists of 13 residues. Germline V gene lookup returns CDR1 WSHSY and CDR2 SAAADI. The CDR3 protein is CASRQSRLDEQYF. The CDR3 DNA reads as TGCGCCAGCAGACAGAGCCGACTCGACGAGCAGTACTTC.

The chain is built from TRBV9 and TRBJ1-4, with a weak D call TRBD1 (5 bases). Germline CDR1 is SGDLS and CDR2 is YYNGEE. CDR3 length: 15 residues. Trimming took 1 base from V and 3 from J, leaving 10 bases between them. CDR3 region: CASSVRGLSNEKLFF. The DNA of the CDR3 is TGTGCCAGCAGCGTAAGGGGCTTATCTAATGAAAAACTGTTTTTT.

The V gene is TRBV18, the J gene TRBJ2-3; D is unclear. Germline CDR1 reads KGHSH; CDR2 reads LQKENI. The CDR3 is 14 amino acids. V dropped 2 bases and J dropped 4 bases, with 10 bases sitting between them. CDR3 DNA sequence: TGTGCCAGCTCACCAGACTGTACATCAGATACGCAGTATTTT. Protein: CASSPDCTSDTQYF.

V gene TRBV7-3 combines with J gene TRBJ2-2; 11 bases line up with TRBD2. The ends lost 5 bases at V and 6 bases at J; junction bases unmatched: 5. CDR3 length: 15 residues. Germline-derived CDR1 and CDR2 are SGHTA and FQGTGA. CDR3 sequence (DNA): TGTGCCAGCAGCCCAACTAGCGGGAGTGCCGGGGAGCTGTTTTTT. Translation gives CASSPTSGSAGELFF.